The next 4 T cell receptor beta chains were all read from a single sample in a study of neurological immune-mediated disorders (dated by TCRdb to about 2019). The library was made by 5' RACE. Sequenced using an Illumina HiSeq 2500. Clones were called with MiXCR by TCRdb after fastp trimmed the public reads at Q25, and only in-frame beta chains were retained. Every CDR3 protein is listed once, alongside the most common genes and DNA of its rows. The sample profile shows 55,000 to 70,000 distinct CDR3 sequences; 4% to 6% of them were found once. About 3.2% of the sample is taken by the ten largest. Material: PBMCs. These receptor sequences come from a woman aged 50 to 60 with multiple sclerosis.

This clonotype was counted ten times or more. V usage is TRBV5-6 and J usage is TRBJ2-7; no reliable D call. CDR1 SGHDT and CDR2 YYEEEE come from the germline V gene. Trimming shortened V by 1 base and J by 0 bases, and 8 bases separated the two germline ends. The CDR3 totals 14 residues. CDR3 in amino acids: CASSLNRISYEQYV. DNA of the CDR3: TGTGCCAGCAGCTTGAATCGGATCTCCTACGAGCAGTACGTC.

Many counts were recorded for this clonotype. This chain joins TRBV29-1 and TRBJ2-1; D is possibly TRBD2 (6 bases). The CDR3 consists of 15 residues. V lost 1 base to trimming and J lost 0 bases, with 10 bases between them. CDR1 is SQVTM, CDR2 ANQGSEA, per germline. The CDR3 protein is CSVEGRGSSYNEQFF. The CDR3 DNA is TGCAGCGTTGAAGGACGGGGGAGCTCCTACAATGAGCAGTTCTTC.

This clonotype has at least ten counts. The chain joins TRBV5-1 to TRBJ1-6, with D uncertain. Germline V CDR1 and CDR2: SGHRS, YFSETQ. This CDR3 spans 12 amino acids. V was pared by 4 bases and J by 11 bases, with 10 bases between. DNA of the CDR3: TGCGCCAGCAGCCCCGCCGGGACACCCCTCCACTTT. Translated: CASSPAGTPLHF.

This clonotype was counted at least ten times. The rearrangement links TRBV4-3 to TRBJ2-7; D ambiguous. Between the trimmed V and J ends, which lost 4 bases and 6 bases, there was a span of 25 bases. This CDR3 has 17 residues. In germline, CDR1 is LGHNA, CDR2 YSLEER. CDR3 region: CASSPLFQAGSFGEQYV. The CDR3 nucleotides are TGCGCCAGCAGCCCCCTTTTCCAGGCAGGTTCGTTCGGCGAGCAGTACGTC.